What follows describes a single TCR beta chain. Its antigen is undetermined. Repertoires were generated with immunoSEQ multiplex PCR, while TCRdb's copy carries only in-frame clones and drops some. The repertoire has nearly 70,000 clones, approximately 95% of them found once; the top ten carry approximately 0.21%. The data were taken from a study of CD4 T cells in relation to SARS-CoV-2 and coronaviruses. Study-level information: Crossreactive spike epitopes shared across donors were mapped to their HLA restriction.

Findings of the study overall: Approximately 65% of donors had memory CD4+ clonotypes crossrecognizing SARS-CoV-2 and common cold coronavirus spike.

Deletions cut 6 bases from V and 5 bases from J, with 13 bases between. This CDR3 is 13 amino acids long. Germline lookup yields CDR1 ENHRY and CDR2 SYGVKD. Before the COVID-19 pandemic, during about 2011-2019, CD4+ T cells were taken from unexposed donors. Naive and memory CD4+ T cells came from enriched cryopreserved PBMCs. This chain connects TRBV10-3 to TRBJ1-1, with D tentatively TRBD1 (6 bases). This sequence originates from a human donor in good health. Sequencing was performed on naive CD4+ T cells from PBMCs. As for subset: naive CD4+ T cells isolated by negative enrichment. The CDR3 DNA reads as TGTGCCATCAGCCCACAGGGTGGGACTGAAGCTTTCTTT. It is translated as CAISPQGGTEAFF.